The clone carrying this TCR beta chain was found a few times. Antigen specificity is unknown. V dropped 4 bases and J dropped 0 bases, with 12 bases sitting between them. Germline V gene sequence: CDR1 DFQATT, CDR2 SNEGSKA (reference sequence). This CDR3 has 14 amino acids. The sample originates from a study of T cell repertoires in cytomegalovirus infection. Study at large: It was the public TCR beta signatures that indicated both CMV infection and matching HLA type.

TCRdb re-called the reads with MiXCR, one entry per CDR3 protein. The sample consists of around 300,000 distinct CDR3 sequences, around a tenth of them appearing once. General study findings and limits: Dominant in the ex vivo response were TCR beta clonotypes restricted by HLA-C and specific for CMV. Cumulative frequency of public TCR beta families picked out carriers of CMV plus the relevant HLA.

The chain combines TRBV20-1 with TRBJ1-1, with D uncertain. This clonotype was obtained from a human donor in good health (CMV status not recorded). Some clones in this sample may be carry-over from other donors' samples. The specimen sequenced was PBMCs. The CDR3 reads CSATKGGLNTEAFF. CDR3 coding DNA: TGCAGTGCTACAAAGGGCGGATTGAACACTGAAGCTTTCTTT.